This TCR beta chain emerged from a study of blood T cell repertoires in COVID-19. Study-wide context: The study drew acute and convalescent COVID-19 samples from the United States, Italy and Spain. PBMCs, B-cell-depleted T cells, or T cells were the source of the cDNA or gDNA that made up the material.

CDR3 size: 12 residues. Germline CDR1 reads MNHEY; CDR2 reads SMNVEV (reference sequence). Details on this clone: A junction end diverges from the germline sequence, so it may reflect a read error.

Here immunoSEQ multiplex PCR was the method, and the copy in TCRdb shows in-frame clones only, minus some. The sample carries 150,000 to 200,000 clones, more than 85% recorded once. The receptor comes from an older man with active or convalescent COVID-19. The chain couples TRBV27 to TRBJ1-1, with a weak D call TRBD1 (6 bases). Material: peripheral blood. The CDR3: CASSTIQGQAHF. The CDR3 DNA follows: TGTGCCAGCAGTACTATACAGGGCCAAGCGCACTTT.